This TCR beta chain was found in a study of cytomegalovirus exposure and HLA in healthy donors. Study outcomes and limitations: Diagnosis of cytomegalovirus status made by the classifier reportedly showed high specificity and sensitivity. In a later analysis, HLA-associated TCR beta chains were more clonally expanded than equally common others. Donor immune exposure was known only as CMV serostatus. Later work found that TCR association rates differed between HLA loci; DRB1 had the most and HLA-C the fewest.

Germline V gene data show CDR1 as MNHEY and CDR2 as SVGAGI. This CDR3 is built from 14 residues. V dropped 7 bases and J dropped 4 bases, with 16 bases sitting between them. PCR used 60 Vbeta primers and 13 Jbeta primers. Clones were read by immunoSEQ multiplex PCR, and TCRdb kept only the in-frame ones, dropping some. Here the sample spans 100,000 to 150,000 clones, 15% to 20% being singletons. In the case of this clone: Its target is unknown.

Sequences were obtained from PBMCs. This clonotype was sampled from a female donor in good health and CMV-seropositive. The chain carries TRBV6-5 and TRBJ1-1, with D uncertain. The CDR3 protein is CASNFFRRSTEAFF. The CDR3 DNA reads TGTGCCAGCAATTTTTTCCGGCGGAGCACTGAAGCTTTCTTT.